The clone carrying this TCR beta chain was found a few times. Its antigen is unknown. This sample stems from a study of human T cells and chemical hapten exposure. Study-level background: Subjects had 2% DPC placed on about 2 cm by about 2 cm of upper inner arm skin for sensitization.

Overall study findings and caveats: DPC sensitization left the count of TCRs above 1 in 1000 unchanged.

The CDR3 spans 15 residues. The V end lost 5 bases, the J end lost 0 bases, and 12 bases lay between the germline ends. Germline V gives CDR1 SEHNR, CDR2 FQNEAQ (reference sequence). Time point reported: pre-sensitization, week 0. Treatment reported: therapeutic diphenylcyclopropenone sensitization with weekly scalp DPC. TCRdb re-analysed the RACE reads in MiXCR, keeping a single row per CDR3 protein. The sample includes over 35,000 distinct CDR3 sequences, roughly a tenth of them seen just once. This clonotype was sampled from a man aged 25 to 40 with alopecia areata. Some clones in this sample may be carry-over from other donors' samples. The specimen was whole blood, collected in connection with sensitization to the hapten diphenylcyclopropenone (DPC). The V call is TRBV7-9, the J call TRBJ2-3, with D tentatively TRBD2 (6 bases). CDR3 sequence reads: CASSPGEPSTDTQYF. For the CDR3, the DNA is TGTGCCAGCAGCCCGGGGGAACCTAGCACAGATACGCAGTATTTT.